These T cell receptor beta chains were read from a single sample in a study of blood T cell repertoires in COVID-19. The protocol was immunoSEQ multiplex PCR, while the TCRdb copy is restricted to in-frame clones and leaves out a portion. The sample yields a few hundred thousand clones, about 87% seen once. The sample comprised peripheral blood. The receptors here all came from an older woman with active or convalescent COVID-19. Each CDR3 is given with its conserved first and last residue.

J: TRBJ2-5
V: TRBV27
CDR3: CASSFTGGVGETQYF

J: TRBJ2-4
V: TRBV10-1
CDR3: CASSLTGVGNIQYF

J: TRBJ2-4
V: TRBV21-1
CDR3: CASEGAGLAKNIQYF

J: TRBJ1-1
V: TRBV2
CDR3: CASSDGQGGTEAFF

J: TRBJ1-1
V: TRBV25-1
CDR3: CASSDTPGLDTEAFF

J: TRBJ1-2
V: TRBV4-3
CDR3: CASSRVVGDYGYTF

J: TRBJ2-1
V: TRBV7-3
CDR3: CASSLRGSPPRNEQFF

J: TRBJ1-1
V: TRBV6-5
CDR3: CASQRQGGGTEAFF

J: TRBJ2-3
V: TRBV4-1
CDR3: CASSQLLPSGGPDTQYF

J: TRBJ2-1
V: TRBV6-2/TRBV6-3
CDR3: CASRPSGGAAEEQFF

J: TRBJ1-2
V: TRBV18
CDR3: CASSETENYGYTF

J: TRBJ1-3
V: TRBV7-6
CDR3: CASSLFLVASNSNGNTIYF

J: TRBJ1-2
V: TRBV14
CDR3: CASSQSTVYRELSYGYTF